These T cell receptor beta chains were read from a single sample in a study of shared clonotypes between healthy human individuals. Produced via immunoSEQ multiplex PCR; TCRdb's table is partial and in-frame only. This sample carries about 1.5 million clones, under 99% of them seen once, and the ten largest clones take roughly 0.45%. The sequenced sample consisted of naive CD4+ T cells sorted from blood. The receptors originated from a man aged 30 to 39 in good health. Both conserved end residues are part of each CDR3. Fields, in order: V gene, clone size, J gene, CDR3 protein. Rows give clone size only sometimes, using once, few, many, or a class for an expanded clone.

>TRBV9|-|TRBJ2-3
CASSVAAGGADTQYF
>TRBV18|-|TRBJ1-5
CASSPQLRDQPQHF
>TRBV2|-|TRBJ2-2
CASRLAVTATGELFF
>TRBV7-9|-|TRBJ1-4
CASSLGGAVKLFF
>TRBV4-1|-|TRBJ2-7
CASSQEGLAGVKEQYF
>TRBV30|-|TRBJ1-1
CAWRITNTEAFF
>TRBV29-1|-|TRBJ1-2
CSVDGAGNYGYTF
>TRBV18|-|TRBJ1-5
CASSPTGFNQPQHF
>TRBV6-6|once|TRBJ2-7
CASSYGRFYEQYF
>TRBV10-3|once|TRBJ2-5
CATTGLAGPQETQYF
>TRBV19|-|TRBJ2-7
CASSRDRDRYEQYF
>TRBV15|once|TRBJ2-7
CATSRDRYEQYF
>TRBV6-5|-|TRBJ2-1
CASSYGGRANEQFF
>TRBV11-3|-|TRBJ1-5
CASSREVSRLNQPQHF
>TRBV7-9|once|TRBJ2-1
CASSLGQESNEQFF
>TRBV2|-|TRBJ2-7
CASIMGYEQYF
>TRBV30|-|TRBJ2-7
CAWSLRGLAGGARTYEQYF
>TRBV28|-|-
CASSSSYEQYF
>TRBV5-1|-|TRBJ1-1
CASSLGGPMTTEAFF
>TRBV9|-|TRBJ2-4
CASSVGPSGGIDNIQYF
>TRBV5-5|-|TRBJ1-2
CASSLRTGYGYTF
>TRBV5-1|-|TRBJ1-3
CASSLVAGELFGNTIYF
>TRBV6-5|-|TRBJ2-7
CASSYLPSLEQYF
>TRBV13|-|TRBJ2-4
CASSLSQAKNIQYF
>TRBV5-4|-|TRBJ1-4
CASSLQGPNEKLFF
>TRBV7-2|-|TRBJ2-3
CASSFGITDTQYF
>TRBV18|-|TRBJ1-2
CASSQPNRRDGYTF
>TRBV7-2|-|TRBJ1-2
CASSAQGLLGYGYTF
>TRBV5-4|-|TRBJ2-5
CAIQPASGLAEVRETQYF
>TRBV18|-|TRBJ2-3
CASSTVDSTDTQYF
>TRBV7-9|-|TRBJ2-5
CASSLLGGWAGGYQETQYF
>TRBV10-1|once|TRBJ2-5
CASLQGLPRETQYF
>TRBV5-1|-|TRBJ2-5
CASSLVPGGEETQYF
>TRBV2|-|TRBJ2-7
CASSEALLYEQYF
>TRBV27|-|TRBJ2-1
CASSLTSGSYNEQFF
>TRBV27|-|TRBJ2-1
CASSLLRLAGNEQFF
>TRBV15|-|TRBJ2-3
CATRGAGGLTADTQYF
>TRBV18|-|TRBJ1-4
CASSTTSLWGTNEKLFF
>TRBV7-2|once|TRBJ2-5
CASSLESWGAQYF
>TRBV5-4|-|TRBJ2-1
CASSGGTSGRYEQFF
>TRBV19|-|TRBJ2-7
CATRPGQGGSGYEQYF
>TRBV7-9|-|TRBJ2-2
CASSLAGDTGELFF
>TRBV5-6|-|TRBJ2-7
CASSPNGVGYEQYF
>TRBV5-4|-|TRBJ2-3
CASSGRQDPHTQYF
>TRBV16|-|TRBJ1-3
CASSQSGGLGNTIYF
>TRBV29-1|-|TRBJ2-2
CSVRAGGYTGELFF
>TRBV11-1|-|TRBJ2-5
CASSQRTSRYQETQYF
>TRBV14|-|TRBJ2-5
CASSQDRGLGETQYF
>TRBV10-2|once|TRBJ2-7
CASTSSSYEQYF
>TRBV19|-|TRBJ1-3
CASSGLSSGNTIYF